Given below is one TCR beta chain in context. The assay was immunoSEQ multiplex PCR, and TCRdb's table has in-frame clones only and misses some. Among over 400,000 clones listed, approximately 86% were seen once. These data come from a study of blood T cell repertoires in COVID-19. Study context: Sources were T cells, B-cell-depleted T cells, or PBMCs; the material itself was cDNA or gDNA.

After removal of 4 bases from V and 6 bases from J, the junction contained 9 bases not matched to a gene. The CDR3 has 16 amino acids. In germline, CDR1 is ENHRY, CDR2 SYGVKD. The origin of this receptor is a woman aged 60-75 years who had recovered from COVID-19. The sample taken for sequencing was PBMCs or T cells enriched from blood (not recorded which). This chain uses TRBV10-3 with TRBJ2-1; 10 nucleotides agree with TRBD2. CDR3 protein: CAISGSGAGGINEQFF. In nucleotides, the CDR3 is TGTGCCATCAGTGGGTCTGGAGCGGGGGGGATCAATGAGCAGTTCTTC.